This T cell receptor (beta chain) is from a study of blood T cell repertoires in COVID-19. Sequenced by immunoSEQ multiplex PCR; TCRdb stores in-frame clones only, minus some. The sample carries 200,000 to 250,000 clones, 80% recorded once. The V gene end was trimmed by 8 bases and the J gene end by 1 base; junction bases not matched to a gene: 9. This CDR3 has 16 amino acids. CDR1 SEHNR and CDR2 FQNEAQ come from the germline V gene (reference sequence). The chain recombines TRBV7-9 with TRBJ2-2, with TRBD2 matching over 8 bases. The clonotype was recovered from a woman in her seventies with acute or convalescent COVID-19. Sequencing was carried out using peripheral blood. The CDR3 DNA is TGTGCCAGCGAGACCGGGCTAGCGGGGAACACCGGGGAGCTGTTTTTT. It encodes CASETGLAGNTGELFF.